This T cell receptor beta chain was profiled in a study of T cell responses to AZD1222 COVID-19 vaccine. The study, taken as a whole, reports: Spike-wide coverage was observed for vaccine-associated CD4 TCRs, with dominant responses at 160-218 and 743-854. Just a handful of people given AZD1222 tested seropositive at baseline.

V shed 2 bases and J 6 bases; nucleotides not matched to a gene: 7. The germline gives CDR1 SGHDN, CDR2 FVKESK. The CDR3 loop spans 14 amino acids. Assay used: immunoSEQ multiplex PCR; TCRdb lists only in-frame clones, some missing. The sample contains approximately 14,000 clones, less than 85% of which appear only once. As to this clone: Its antigen is still unknown.

The specimen comprised peripheral blood, sampled 28 days after the second AZD1222 dose. The chain is built from TRBV14 and TRBJ2-7, with 7 bases aligning to TRBD1. The receptor was isolated from an adult who received the AZD1222 COVID-19 vaccine. The CDR3 loop reads CASSQRGQSPEQYF. As DNA, the CDR3 is TGTGCCAGCAGCCAAAGGGGACAGTCGCCCGAGCAGTACTTC.